Below, 5 T cell receptor beta chains from the same sample are listed, as sequenced in a study of T-cell memory formation after mild COVID-19. TCRdb re-derived calls from the 5' RACE reads in MiXCR, one entry per CDR3 protein. The repertoire includes hundreds of thousands of distinct CDR3 sequences, 28% of them detected once, and about 14% sits in the top ten. Sequencing was done on a sample of PBMCs or a T cell subset sorted from them (not recorded which). The receptors derive from an adult woman who had mild COVID-19 (a few samples of this study predate the infection). Cell type and time point are not known.

The V gene is TRBV29-1, the J gene TRBJ1-5; 9 positions agree with TRBD1. With 5 bases clipped from V and 1 base from J, the junction kept 18 bases outside the gene matches. CDR1 is SQVTM, CDR2 ANQGSEA, per germline. CDR3 length: 19 amino acids. The CDR3 bases are TGCAGCGTTTTGAGTGTCCCCGGGACAGGGCTTGAGAGCAATCAGCCCCAGCATTTT. Encoded protein: CSVLSVPGTGLESNQPQHF.

CDR3 bases: TGTGCCACCAGCGCCCGAGGGGGGCCAGGTGTCGGGGAGCTGTTTTTT. This translates into CATSARGGPGVGELFF. The V gene is TRBV15, the J gene TRBJ2-2, with D perhaps being TRBD1 or TRBD2 (6 bases each). V lost 5 bases to trimming and J lost 7 bases, with 20 bases between them. The germline CDR1 and CDR2 sequences are LNHNV and YYDKDF (reference sequence). This CDR3 is 16 amino acids long. Looking up the rest from reference TRBV15 and TRBJ2-2 gives the full variable domain: DAMVIQNPRYQVTQFGKPVTLSCSQTLNHNVMYWYQQKSSQAPKLLFHYYDKDFNNEADTPDNFQSRRPNTSFCFLDIRSPGLGDTAMYLCATSARGGPGVGELFFGEGSRLTVL.

This clonotype was observed a handful of times. CDR3 in amino acids: CASSQELGASGNTIYF. The CDR3 DNA follows: TGTGCCAGCAGCCAAGAACTGGGGGCGTCGGGAAACACCATATATTTT. The rearrangement uses TRBV4-2 and TRBJ1-3; possibly TRBD1 for D (6 bases). Looked up from germline, CDR1 is LGHNA and CDR2 is YNFKEQ. Trimming removed 0 bases at V and 4 bases at J, with 13 bases between. This CDR3 has 16 residues.

The chain has TRBV9 and TRBJ2-2; 12 bases agree with TRBD2. This CDR3 is built from 17 residues. V lost 0 bases to trimming and J lost 7 bases; unmatched junction nucleotides: 7. Per germline, CDR1 SGDLS and CDR2 YYNGEE. The CDR3 spells CASSVASGRVNNGELFF. The CDR3 nucleotides are TGTGCCAGCAGCGTAGCTAGCGGGAGGGTTAATAACGGGGAGCTGTTTTTT.

In this sample, this clonotype turned up a few times. The chain couples TRBV12-3 or TRBV12-4 to TRBJ2-3; possibly TRBD1 or TRBD2 for D (6 bases each). Trimming left V 5 bases short and J 2 bases short, with 14 bases between. The CDR3 runs to 15 residues. CDR3 coding DNA: TGTGCCAGCAGTCCGCAGGGGACTTACACAGATACGCAGTATTTT. Translation: CASSPQGTYTDTQYF.